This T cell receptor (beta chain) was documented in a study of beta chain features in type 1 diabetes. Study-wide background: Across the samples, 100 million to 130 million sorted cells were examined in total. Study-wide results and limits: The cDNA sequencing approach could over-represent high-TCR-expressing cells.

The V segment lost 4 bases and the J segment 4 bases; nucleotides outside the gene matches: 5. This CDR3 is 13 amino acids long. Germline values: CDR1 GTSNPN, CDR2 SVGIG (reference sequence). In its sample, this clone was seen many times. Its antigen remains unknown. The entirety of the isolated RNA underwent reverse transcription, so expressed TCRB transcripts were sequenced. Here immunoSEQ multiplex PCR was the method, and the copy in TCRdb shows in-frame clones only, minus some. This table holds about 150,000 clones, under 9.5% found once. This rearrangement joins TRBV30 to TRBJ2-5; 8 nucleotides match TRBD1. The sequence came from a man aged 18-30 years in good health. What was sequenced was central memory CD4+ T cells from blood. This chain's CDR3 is CAWMDRVGETQYF. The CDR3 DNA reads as TGTGCCTGGATGGACAGGGTAGGAGAGACCCAGTACTTC. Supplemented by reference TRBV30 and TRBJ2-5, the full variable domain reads SQTIHQWPATLVQPVGSPLSLECTVEGTSNPNLYWYRQAAGRGLQLLFYSVGIGQISSEVPQNLSASRPQDRQFILSSKKLLLSDSGFYLCAWMDRVGETQYFGPGTRLLVL.